The 11 T cell receptor beta chains listed next were all sequenced from one sample in a study of cytomegalovirus exposure and HLA in healthy donors. The PCR used 60 Vbeta and 13 Jbeta primers. Sequencing used immunoSEQ multiplex PCR; TCRdb keeps in-frame clones, though not all of them. The sample comprises about 80,000 clones, roughly two thirds of which are singletons, and 6.9% rests with the top ten. The source material was PBMCs. The source is a woman aged 45-59 years in good health and CMV-seropositive.

The chain links TRBV6-5 to TRBJ1-3; TRBD1 matches 7 bases. Per the germline V gene, CDR1 is MNHEY and CDR2 is SVGAGI. The CDR3 contains 15 residues. The J segment lost 0 bases and the V segment lost 6 bases, leaving 5 bases of the junction unmatched. CDR3 amino acids: CASSRDSFSGNTIYF. The CDR3 bases are TGTGCCAGCAGCCGGGACAGCTTCTCTGGAAACACCATATATTTT.

The chain combines TRBV19 with TRBJ1-4, with TRBD1 matching over 7 bases. The junction had 2 bases not matched to a gene; V was cut back by 2 bases and J by 8 bases. CDR1 is LNHDA, CDR2 SQIVND, per germline (reference sequence). The CDR3 is 13 residues long. The CDR3, as DNA: TGTGCCAGTAGTATACAGGGGGACGAAAAACTGTTTTTT. It yields the protein CASSIQGDEKLFF.

The genes are TRBV7-7 and TRBJ2-7, with 8 bases lining up with TRBD2. Germline V gene sequence: CDR1 SSHAT, CDR2 FNYEAQ (reference sequence). This CDR3 spans 14 amino acids. Germline trimming cut 1 base from V and 6 bases from J; bases unmatched to any gene: 5. CDR3 in DNA: TGTGCCAGCAGCTTAGAAGCGGGGGACCGCGAGCAGTACTTC. This encodes CASSLEAGDREQYF.

The rearrangement uses TRBV10-1 and TRBJ2-5; D uncertain. V lost 0 bases, J lost 5 bases, and 7 bases lay in between. The CDR3 contains 13 residues. Germline CDR1 reads WNHNN; CDR2 reads SYGVQD (reference sequence). CDR3: CASSESIGETQYF. The CDR3 DNA follows: TGCGCCAGCAGTGAGTCGATCGGGGAGACCCAGTACTTC.

This chain connects TRBV19 to TRBJ2-4; D perhaps matches TRBD1 (6 bases). Germline values: CDR1 LNHDA, CDR2 SQIVND (reference sequence). The CDR3 is 17 residues long. V was pared by 5 bases and J by 3 bases, with 20 bases between. CDR3 sequence (DNA): TGTGCCAGTAGTCCCGGGACATCCTTTGGGGTCAAAAACATTCAGTACTTC. Translation gives CASSPGTSFGVKNIQYF. The variable domain in full, with the rest retrieved from reference TRBV19 and TRBJ2-4, is DGGITQSPKYLFRKEGQNVTLSCEQNLNHDAMYWYRQDPGQGLRLIYYSQIVNDFQKGDIAEGYSVSREKKESFPLTVTSAQKNPTAFYLCASSPGTSFGVKNIQYFGAGTRLSVL.

The chain uses TRBV10-2 and TRBJ1-2; D is perhaps TRBD1 (5 bases). Trimming pared 10 bases from V and 1 base from J, leaving 13 bases between. CDR3 length: 13 residues. The V gene's germline CDR1 is WSHSY and CDR2 SAAADI. CDR3 protein: CATRRGVNYGYTF. As DNA, the CDR3 is TGCGCCACCCGCCGGGGGGTTAACTATGGCTACACCTTC.

A note on this clone: Other nucleotide sequences from this sample produce the same CDR3. The CDR3 reads CASSYSRTGGTEAFF. The CDR3 nucleotides read TGTGCCAGCAGTTACTCCCGGACAGGGGGCACTGAAGCTTTCTTT. The chain is built from TRBV6-5 and TRBJ1-1; 10 bases align to TRBD1. The CDR3 has 15 amino acids. J lost 4 bases, V lost 0 bases, and 2 bases had no gene match. Germline-derived CDR1 and CDR2 are MNHEY and SVGAGI.

The chain recombines TRBV9 with TRBJ2-3; D gene ambiguous. Germline lookup yields CDR1 SGDLS and CDR2 YYNGEE. V was trimmed by 3 bases and J by 6 bases, leaving 20 bases between them. The CDR3 runs to 16 residues. The chain's CDR3 is CASSADSRRSSDTQYF. CDR3 in DNA: TGTGCCAGCAGCGCAGACTCCCGTCGTTCCTCCGATACGCAGTATTTT.

Here the CDR3 reads CASSREDATNEKLFF. In DNA form, the CDR3 reads TGTGCCAGCTCACGAGAGGATGCAACTAATGAAAAACTGTTTTTT. This chain joins TRBV18 and TRBJ1-4; D ambiguous. The germline gives CDR1 KGHSH, CDR2 LQKENI. The CDR3 length is 15 residues. V was pared by 4 bases and J by 0 bases, with 9 bases between.

The rearrangement links TRBV11-1 to TRBJ2-1, with 13 bases identical to TRBD2. The junction had 5 bases not matched to a gene; V was cut back by 6 bases and J by 3 bases. Germline CDR1 and CDR2: SGHAT and FQDESV (reference sequence). This CDR3 is built from 16 residues. The DNA of the CDR3 is TGTGCCAGCAGTACACTAGCGGGGGGGCGCTACAATGAGCAGTTCTTC. Protein: CASSTLAGGRYNEQFF.

J is TRBJ2-2 and V is TRBV6-5, with D maybe TRBD1 (6 bases). Germline V CDR1 and CDR2: MNHEY, SVGAGI. The V gene lost 5 bases and the J gene lost 6 bases, with 16 bases spanning the gap. CDR3 size: 15 residues. CDR3 nucleotide sequence: TGTGCCAGCAGTCTACAGGGACCCCCTGCCGGGGAGCTGTTTTTT. The encoded protein is CASSLQGPPAGELFF.